This T cell receptor (beta chain) was found in a study of T cell changes during pregnancy in multiple sclerosis. V was shortened by 1 base and J by 6 bases, with 5 bases between the two germline ends. Germline CDR1 SGHRS, CDR2 YFSETQ. The CDR3 is 12 amino acids. Assay used: immunoSEQ multiplex PCR; TCRdb lists only in-frame clones, some missing. The table has some 99,000 clones, just over 90% seen once. This material consisted of peripheral blood, taken after pregnancy. The source is a female donor in good health, enrolled as a control in a pregnancy study. The J gene is TRBJ2-1, the V gene TRBV5-1; D is unresolved. Here the CDR3 reads CASSLFGNEQFF. DNA for the CDR3: TGCGCCAGCAGCTTGTTCGGCAATGAGCAGTTCTTC.